Each of the 16 T cell receptor beta chains below was sequenced from the same sample in a study of T cell changes during pregnancy in multiple sclerosis (dated by TCRdb to the late 2010s). The method behind the library was the immunoSEQ multiplex PCR assay. The clones in this table, taken by TCRdb from immuneACCESS, are in-frame only. Not every clone is retained; where verified, under half of the shortfall comes from an unresolved V gene, and the cause of the rest is unknown. This sample holds about 100,000 clones; over 80% were observed only once. The ten largest make up 1.9% of the sample. The specimen was peripheral blood, collected after pregnancy. These receptors all come from a female donor with multiple sclerosis, enrolled in a pregnancy study.

The rearrangement joins TRBV11-2 to TRBJ2-2; 10 nucleotides line up with TRBD2. Germline CDR1 and CDR2: SGHAT and FQNNGV. With V trimmed by 4 bases and J by 7 bases, 15 bases remained unmatched. This CDR3 is built from 18 residues. In nucleotides, the CDR3 is TGTGCCAGCAGCTCACAGGGGCGGATAGCGGGAGGTCACGGGGAGCTGTTTTTT. Its protein product is CASSSQGRIAGGHGELFF.

The chain uses TRBV2 and TRBJ2-7; 7 bases match TRBD1. The V and J ends lost 3 bases and 1 base, in that order; junction bases with no gene match: 3. The germline gives CDR1 SNHLY, CDR2 FYNNEI. This CDR3 is 14 amino acids long. Written as DNA, the CDR3 is TGTGCCAGCAGTGACAGGGGGTGGTCCTACGAGCAGTACTTC. Protein sequence: CASSDRGWSYEQYF.

The genes are TRBV7-9 and TRBJ2-7; D may be TRBD1 (6 bases). The length of the CDR3 is 14 residues. The germline gives CDR1 SEHNR, CDR2 FQNEAQ (reference sequence). Trimming cost V 5 bases and J 4 bases, with 15 bases left between them. The DNA for the CDR3 is TGTGCCAGCAGCACCCCGGGACACCCGTACGAGCAGTACTTC. Translation: CASSTPGHPYEQYF.

J is TRBJ2-4 and V is TRBV6-1; 8 positions match TRBD2. The length of the CDR3 is 15 residues. V trimming: 6 bases; J trimming: 3 bases; junction bases outside the gene matches: 7. Germline CDR1 is MNHNS and CDR2 is SASEGT. The CDR3 DNA reads TGTGCCAGCAGCGTAGAGACTAGCGTCAAAAACATTCAGTACTTC. As protein: CASSVETSVKNIQYF.

This chain uses TRBV7-6 with TRBJ2-7; D unresolved. CDR1 SGHVS and CDR2 FNYEAQ come from the germline V gene. V lost 1 base and J 3 bases, leaving 7 bases between the germline ends. CDR3 length equals 13 residues. The CDR3, as DNA: TGTGCCAGCAGCTTAGACGCCGGCTACGAGCAGTACTTC. Translated: CASSLDAGYEQYF.

The rearrangement links TRBV19 to TRBJ2-1; the match to TRBD1 covers 8 bases. This CDR3 region has 17 residues. V shed 5 bases and J 9 bases; nucleotides not matched to a gene: 18. Per germline, CDR1 LNHDA and CDR2 SQIVND (reference sequence). The CDR3 nucleotides are TGTGCCAGTAGTCCGCGGACAGGGTCTACATTTCACAGTGAGCAGTTCTTC. Protein: CASSPRTGSTFHSEQFF.

The chain is built from TRBV9 and TRBJ2-7; TRBD1 agrees at 8 bases. Per germline, CDR1 SGDLS and CDR2 YYNGEE. V shed 3 bases and J 9 bases; nucleotides not matched to a gene: 17. CDR3 length equals 16 residues. The CDR3 coding sequence is TGTGCCAGCAGCGCCCGACAGGGGTCCTCTGCTGAGGGGCAGTACTTC. It codes for CASSARQGSSAEGQYF.

V and J are TRBV27 and TRBJ1-2; D remains unclear. Per the germline V gene, CDR1 is MNHEY and CDR2 is SMNVEV (reference sequence). The CDR3 has 14 amino acids. Trimming pared 5 bases from V and 7 bases from J, leaving 17 bases between. The CDR3 DNA sequence: TGTGCCAGCAGTACCACCTCCGACAATTCTGGCTACACCTTC. This codes for CASSTTSDNSGYTF.

This clone is a singleton in its sample. The chain recombines TRBV5-6 with TRBJ1-1, with D possibly TRBD1 on 5 matching bases. Trimming cost V 1 base and J 6 bases, with 19 bases left between them. CDR1 is SGHDT, CDR2 YYEEEE, per germline. This CDR3 is built from 16 residues. Here the CDR3 DNA reads TGTGCCAGCAGCTTGAGGGCACAGTGGTCGGGGGCTGAAGCTTTCTTT. Translated: CASSLRAQWSGAEAFF.

The CDR3 DNA reads TGTGCCAGCAGCCTACAGCCGGGGGGTACCTACGAGCAGTACTTC. It is translated as CASSLQPGGTYEQYF. V and J are TRBV6-5 and TRBJ2-7; 7 bases map to TRBD2. The germline CDR1 and CDR2 sequences are MNHEY and SVGAGI. V lost 6 bases, J lost 2 bases, and 10 bases stayed unmatched. CDR3 size: 15 residues.

The chain joins TRBV5-1 to TRBJ2-7; TRBD1 matches at 8 bases. V lost 5 bases to trimming and J lost 4 bases; unmatched junction nucleotides: 5. CDR3 length: 13 residues. Germline lookup yields CDR1 SGHRS and CDR2 YFSETQ. The CDR3 sequence: CASSGQGLYEQYF. Written as DNA, the CDR3 is TGCGCCAGCAGTGGACAGGGTCTATACGAGCAGTACTTC.

This clone was recorded only once. V gene TRBV4-1 combines with J gene TRBJ2-2; no definite D call. In germline, CDR1 is MGHRA, CDR2 YSYEKL. V was cut by 3 bases and J by 2 bases, with 13 bases left in between. The CDR3 sequence is 16 residues long. The chain's CDR3 is CASSQILLKNTGELFF. In DNA form, the CDR3 reads TGCGCCAGCAGCCAGATTTTACTTAAAAACACCGGGGAGCTGTTTTTT.

This chain uses TRBV19 with TRBJ1-1, with a weak D call TRBD1 (6 bases). CDR3 length: 12 amino acids. Germline loops: CDR1 LNHDA, CDR2 SQIVND (reference sequence). V lost 7 bases and J 10 bases, leaving 16 bases between the germline ends. CDR3 sequence reads: CASTTPQGRAFF. In DNA form, the CDR3 reads TGTGCCAGTACCACCCCGCAGGGGAGAGCTTTCTTT.

The table lists this clone with a few counts. The chain couples TRBV7-6 to TRBJ1-2; 8 positions agree with TRBD1. V lost 5 bases to trimming and J lost 2 bases; unmatched junction nucleotides: 1. Germline V gene sequence: CDR1 SGHVS, CDR2 FNYEAQ. The CDR3 totals 13 residues. CDR3 nucleotide sequence: TGTGCCAGCAGCGGACAGGGAAACTATGGCTACACCTTC. This translates into CASSGQGNYGYTF.

This clone showed up just a few times. The same CDR3 is also encoded by other DNA sequences in this sample. The genes are TRBV28 and TRBJ2-7; D may be TRBD1 (5 bases). The germline V gene has CDR1 MDHEN and CDR2 SYDVKM. The CDR3 is 13 amino acids. Trimming stripped 2 bases from V and 2 bases from J, with 7 bases between. The CDR3 sequence: CASSLAGTYEQYF. The CDR3 nucleotides read TGTGCCAGCAGTTTAGCAGGGACCTACGAGCAGTACTTC. The whole variable domain, filled in from reference TRBV28 and TRBJ2-7, reads DVKVTQSSRYLVKRTGEKVFLECVQDMDHENMFWYRQDPGLGLRLIYFSYDVKMKEKGDIPEGYSVSREKKERFSLILESASTNQTSMYLCASSLAGTYEQYFGPGTRLTVT.

The rearrangement joins TRBV29-1 to TRBJ2-3; a possible D gene is TRBD2 (5 bases). Trimming stripped 4 bases from V and 4 bases from J, with 9 bases between. The CDR3 has 12 residues. Germline V gene sequence: CDR1 SQVTM, CDR2 ANQGSEA. CDR3 bases: TGCAGCGTTGCCCGGGGTCCAGATACGCAGTATTTT. This codes for CSVARGPDTQYF.